Included here is one T cell receptor beta chain sequence, with context. Preparation of the TCRbeta library was carried out with unique molecular identifiers. MiXCR, applied by TCRdb to the PCR reads, yields one record per CDR3 protein. The table has about 370,000 distinct CDR3 sequences, roughly 20% seen once. Germline CDR1 and CDR2: MNHEY and SMNVEV (reference sequence). This CDR3 spans 15 amino acids. With V trimmed by 5 bases and J by 5 bases, 6 bases remained unmatched. The data stem from a study of T-cell reconstitution after alpha-beta-depleted transplantation in children. The sequence was obtained from a human donor who donated a stem cell graft to a child with acute myeloid leukemia. The rearrangement joins TRBV27 to TRBJ2-1, with 10 nucleotides matching TRBD2. Specimen: PBMCs from the stem cell graft donor, collected from the stem cell graft. The CDR3 DNA reads as TGTGCCAGCAGTGTTAGCGGGGGGCTAAACAATGAGCAGTTCTTC. Residues: CASSVSGGLNNEQFF.